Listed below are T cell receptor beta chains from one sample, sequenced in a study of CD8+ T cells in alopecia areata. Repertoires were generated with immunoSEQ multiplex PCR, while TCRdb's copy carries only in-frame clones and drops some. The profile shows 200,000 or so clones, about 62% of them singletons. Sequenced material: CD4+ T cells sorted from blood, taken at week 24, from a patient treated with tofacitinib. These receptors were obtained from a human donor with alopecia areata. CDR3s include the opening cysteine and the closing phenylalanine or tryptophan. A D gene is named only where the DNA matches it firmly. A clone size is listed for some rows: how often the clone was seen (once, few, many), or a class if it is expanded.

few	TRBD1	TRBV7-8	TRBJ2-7	CASSSPGTGFHEQYF	TGTGCCAGCAGCTCGCCCGGGACAGGCTTCCACGAGCAGTACTTC
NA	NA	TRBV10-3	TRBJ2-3	CAISDRTSTDTQYF	TGTGCCATCAGCGACCGCACAAGCACAGATACGCAGTATTTT
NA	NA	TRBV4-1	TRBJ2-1	CASSHGRYNEQFF	TGCGCCAGCAGCCACGGTAGATACAATGAGCAGTTCTTC
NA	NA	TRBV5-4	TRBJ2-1	CASSLERGAGSYNEQFF	TGTGCCAGCAGCCTAGAACGGGGGGCGGGCTCCTACAATGAGCAGTTCTTC
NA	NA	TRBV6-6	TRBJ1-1	CASTKQAMNTEAFF	TGTGCCAGCACTAAACAGGCAATGAACACTGAAGCTTTCTTT
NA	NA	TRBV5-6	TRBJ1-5	CASSLAGIGNQPQHF	TGTGCCAGCAGCTTGGCAGGGATAGGGAATCAGCCCCAGCATTTT
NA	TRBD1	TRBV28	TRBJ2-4	CASSPGGSKNIQYF	TGTGCCAGCAGTCCAGGGGGTTCCAAAAACATTCAGTACTTC
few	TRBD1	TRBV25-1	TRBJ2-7	CASSDYRQGTYEQYF	TGTGCCAGCAGTGATTACAGACAGGGCACCTACGAGCAGTACTTC
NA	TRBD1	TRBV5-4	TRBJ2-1	CATDRGQSYNEQFF	TGTGCCACCGACAGGGGCCAGTCCTACAATGAGCAGTTCTTC
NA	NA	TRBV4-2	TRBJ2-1	CASSQVGIGNEQFF	TGTGCCAGCAGCCAAGTTGGTATCGGAAATGAGCAGTTCTTC
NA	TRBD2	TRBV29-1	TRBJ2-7	CSAGGTRGEQYF	TGCAGCGCTGGCGGGACTAGAGGCGAGCAGTACTTC